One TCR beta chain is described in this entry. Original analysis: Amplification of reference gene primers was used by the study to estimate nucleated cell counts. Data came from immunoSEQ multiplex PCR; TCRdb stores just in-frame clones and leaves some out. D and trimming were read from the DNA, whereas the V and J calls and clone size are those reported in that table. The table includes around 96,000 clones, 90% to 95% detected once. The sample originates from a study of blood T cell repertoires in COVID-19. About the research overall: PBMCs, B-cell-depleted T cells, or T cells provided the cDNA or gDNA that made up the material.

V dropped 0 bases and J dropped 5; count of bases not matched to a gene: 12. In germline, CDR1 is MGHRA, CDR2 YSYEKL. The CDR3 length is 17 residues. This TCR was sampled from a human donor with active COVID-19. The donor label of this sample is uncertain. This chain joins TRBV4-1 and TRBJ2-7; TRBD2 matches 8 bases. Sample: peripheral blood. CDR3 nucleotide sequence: TGCGCCAGCAGCCAAGACAGGGCGAGCGGGAGTAAGAACGAGCAGTACTTC. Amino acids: CASSQDRASGSKNEQYF.